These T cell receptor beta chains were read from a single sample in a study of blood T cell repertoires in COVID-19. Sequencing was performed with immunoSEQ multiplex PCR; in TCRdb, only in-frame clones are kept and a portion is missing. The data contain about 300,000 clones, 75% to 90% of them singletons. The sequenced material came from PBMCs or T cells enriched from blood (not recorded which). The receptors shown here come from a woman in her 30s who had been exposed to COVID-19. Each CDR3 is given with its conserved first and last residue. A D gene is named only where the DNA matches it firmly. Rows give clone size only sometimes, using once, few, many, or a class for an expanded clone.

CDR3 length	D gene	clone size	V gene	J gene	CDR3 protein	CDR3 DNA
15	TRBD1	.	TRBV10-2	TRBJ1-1	CASSDGTGLNTEAFF	TGCGCCAGCAGTGATGGGACAGGCCTGAACACTGAAGCTTTCTTT
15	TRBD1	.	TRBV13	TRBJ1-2	CASSEFRDSDYGYTF	TGTGCCAGCAGCGAATTCAGGGACAGCGACTATGGCTACACCTTC
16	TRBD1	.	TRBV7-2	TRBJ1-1	CASSPRDRVVNTEAFF	TGTGCCAGCAGCCCTCGGGACAGGGTTGTGAACACTGAAGCTTTCTTT
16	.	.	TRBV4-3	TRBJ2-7	CASSQDRGRQLYEQYF	TGCGCCAGCAGCCAAGATAGGGGCAGGCAACTCTACGAGCAGTACTTC
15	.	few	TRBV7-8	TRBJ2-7	CASSLVQGEVYEQYF	TGTGCCAGCAGCTTAGTTCAAGGGGAGGTCTACGAGCAGTACTTC
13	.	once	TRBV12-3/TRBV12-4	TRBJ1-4	CASRGQGGEKLFF	TGTGCCAGCCGAGGGCAGGGAGGGGAAAAACTGTTTTTT
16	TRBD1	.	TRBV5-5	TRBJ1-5	CASSLTPTGGNQPQHF	TGTGCCAGCAGCTTGACCCCGACAGGGGGCAATCAGCCCCAGCATTTT
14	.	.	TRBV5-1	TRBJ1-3	CASSLVGSGNTIYF	TGCGCCAGCAGCTTGGTTGGCAGTGGAAACACCATATATTTT
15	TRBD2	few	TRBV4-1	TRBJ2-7	CASSQDETSAYEQYF	TGCGCCAGCAGCCAAGATGAGACTAGCGCATACGAGCAGTACTTC
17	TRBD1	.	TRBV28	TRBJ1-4	CASSLSGQGKTNEKLFF	TGTGCCAGCAGTTTATCGGGACAGGGAAAAACTAATGAAAAACTGTTTTTT
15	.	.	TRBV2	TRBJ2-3	CASSIRGRGTDTQYF	TGTGCCAGCAGTATAAGAGGGAGAGGGACAGATACGCAGTATTTT
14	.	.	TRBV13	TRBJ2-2	CASSLGSSVGELFF	TGTGCCAGCAGCTTAGGATCTAGCGTTGGGGAGCTGTTTTTT
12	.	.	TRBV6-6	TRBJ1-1	CASSYLAGKAFF	TGTGCCAGCAGTTATTTGGCAGGGAAAGCTTTCTTT
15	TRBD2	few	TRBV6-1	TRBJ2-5	CASSESSGGAETQYF	TGTGCCAGCAGTGAATCGAGCGGGGGGGCAGAGACCCAGTACTTC
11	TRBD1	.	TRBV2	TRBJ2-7	CASSDRGRQYF	TGTGCCAGCAGTGACAGGGGGAGGCAGTACTTC
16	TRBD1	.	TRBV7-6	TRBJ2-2	CASSPRQGANTGELFF	TGTGCCAGCAGCCCAAGACAGGGGGCTAACACCGGGGAGCTGTTTTTT
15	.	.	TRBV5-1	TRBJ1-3	CASSPWSVSGNTIYF	TGCGCCAGCAGTCCCTGGTCGGTCTCTGGAAACACCATATATTTT
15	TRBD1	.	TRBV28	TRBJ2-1	CASQPGDRVFYEQFF	TGTGCCAGTCAGCCCGGGGACAGGGTCTTCTATGAGCAGTTCTTC
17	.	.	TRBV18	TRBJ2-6	CASSLPTGSTGANVLTF	TGTGCCAGCTCACTCCCTACAGGGAGCACTGGGGCCAACGTCCTGACTTTC
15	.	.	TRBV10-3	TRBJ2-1	CAISEGANSYNEQFF	TGTGCCATCAGTGAGGGGGCCAACTCCTACAATGAGCAGTTCTTC
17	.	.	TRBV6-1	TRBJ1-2	CASSATAGRMAPYGYTF	TGTGCCAGCAGTGCCACCGCAGGGAGGATGGCACCCTATGGCTACACCTTC
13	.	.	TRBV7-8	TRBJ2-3	CASSLGSVDTQYF	TGTGCCAGCAGCTTAGGAAGCGTAGATACGCAGTATTTT
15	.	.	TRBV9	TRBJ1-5	CASSVGLGGNQPQHF	TGTGCCAGCAGCGTAGGATTAGGGGGCAATCAGCCCCAGCATTTT
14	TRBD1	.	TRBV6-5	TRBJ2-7	CASSHTGTDYEQYF	TGTGCCAGCAGTCACACCGGGACAGACTACGAGCAGTACTTC
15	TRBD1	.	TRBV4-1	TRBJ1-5	CASSQWDRVNQPQHF	TGCGCCAGCAGCCAATGGGACAGGGTTAATCAGCCCCAGCATTTT
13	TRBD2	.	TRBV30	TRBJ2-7	CAWSVTGGWEQYF	TGTGCCTGGAGTGTTACGGGAGGGTGGGAGCAGTACTTC
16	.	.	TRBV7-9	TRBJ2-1	CASSPTGGRQNNEQFF	TGTGCCAGCAGCCCAACCGGGGGGCGGCAAAACAATGAGCAGTTCTTC
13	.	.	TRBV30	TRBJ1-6	CACHRAYNSPLHF	TGTGCCTGCCACAGGGCCTATAATTCACCCCTCCACTTT
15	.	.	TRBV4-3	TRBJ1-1	CASSWSPGGNTEAFF	TGCGCCAGCAGCTGGAGCCCCGGGGGGAACACTGAAGCTTTCTTT
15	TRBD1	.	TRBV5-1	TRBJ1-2	CASSRTKGQGDGYTF	TGCGCCAGCAGCCGAACAAAGGGACAGGGAGATGGCTACACCTTC
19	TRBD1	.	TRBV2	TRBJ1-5	CASSEVDRGLFLGNQPQHF	TGTGCCAGCAGTGAGGTTGACAGGGGGCTTTTTCTGGGCAATCAGCCCCAGCATTTT